What follows are 15 T cell receptor beta chains derived from one specimen sequenced in a study of identifying expanded T cells in peripheral blood. Repertoires were generated with immunoSEQ multiplex PCR, while TCRdb's copy carries only in-frame clones and drops some. The sample shows about 90,000 clones, roughly 87% of them seen only once. The sequenced material came from blood. Source of these receptors: a person aged 18-69 years in good health.

The chain is built from TRBV19 and TRBJ1-4; TRBD1 matches 7 bases. From germline, CDR1 is LNHDA and CDR2 SQIVND (reference sequence). The J segment lost 8 bases and the V segment lost 10 bases, leaving 7 bases of the junction unmatched. The CDR3 runs to 12 residues. CDR3 sequence reads: CATRGGEEKLFF. The CDR3 nucleotides read TGTGCCACAAGAGGGGGCGAAGAAAAACTGTTTTTT.

V and J are TRBV5-6 and TRBJ1-1, with D hard to call. CDR3 length: 13 amino acids. CDR1 is SGHDT, CDR2 YYEEEE, per germline. The V and J ends lost 2 bases and 1 base respectively, with 6 bases between them. The CDR3 loop reads CASSFGRNTEAFF. In DNA form, the CDR3 reads TGTGCCAGCAGCTTTGGCAGGAACACTGAAGCTTTCTTT.

This chain links TRBV9 with TRBJ2-1, with TRBD1 matching over 8 bases. V trimming: 0 bases; J trimming: 5 bases; junction bases outside the gene matches: 10. Germline CDR1 reads SGDLS; CDR2 reads YYNGEE. The CDR3 is 17 amino acids. CDR3 in amino acids: CASSVGPGQGRNNEQFF. The DNA for the CDR3 is TGTGCCAGCAGCGTAGGCCCAGGACAGGGAAGGAACAATGAGCAGTTCTTC.

This clone appeared once. The V call is TRBV4-3, the J call TRBJ2-7; D might be TRBD1 (6 bases). With 0 bases removed from V and 4 bases from J, the gap between germline ends came to 10 bases. Germline V lookup: CDR1 LGHNA, CDR2 YSLEER. The CDR3 is 14 residues long. As DNA, the CDR3 is TGCGCCAGCAGCCAAGATGTTGGGACATACGAGCAGTACTTC. Its protein product is CASSQDVGTYEQYF.

The chain recombines TRBV15 with TRBJ2-5; D may be TRBD1 (5 bases). V was trimmed by 0 bases and J by 5 bases, leaving 13 bases between them. Germline CDR1 is LNHNV and CDR2 is YYDKDF (reference sequence). This CDR3 region has 15 residues. Here the CDR3 DNA reads TGTGCCACCAGCAGAGATTTAGGGGAAATGGAGACCCAGTACTTC. Its protein product is CATSRDLGEMETQYF.

The rearrangement uses TRBV6-5 and TRBJ2-7, with TRBD1 identical over 10 bases. The CDR3 has 15 residues. With 4 bases clipped from V and 3 bases from J, the junction kept 6 bases outside the gene matches. CDR1 and CDR2 from the germline V gene are MNHEY and SVGAGI. This CDR3 reads CASSSAGTGVYEQYF. The CDR3 DNA reads as TGTGCCAGCAGTTCCGCCGGGACAGGGGTCTACGAGCAGTACTTC.

The CDR3 loop reads CASSLAAGEQYF. In DNA, the CDR3 is TGTGCCAGCAGTTTAGCGGCAGGGGAGCAGTACTTC. The J gene is TRBJ2-5, the V gene TRBV6-4; D may be TRBD1 or TRBD2 (6 bases each). Trimming left V 5 bases short and J 11 bases short, with 15 bases between. The germline CDR1 and CDR2 sequences are MRHNA and SNTAGT. The CDR3 has 12 residues.

The chain recombines TRBV6-1 with TRBJ2-4; D is ambiguous. Between the trimmed V and J ends, which lost 4 bases and 2 bases, there was a span of 18 bases. The CDR3 has 17 amino acids. Germline values: CDR1 MNHNS, CDR2 SASEGT. Written as DNA, the CDR3 is TGTGCCAGCAGTGGTTCTTTGGGTCGCCCCTCCAAAAACATTCAGTACTTC. Residues: CASSGSLGRPSKNIQYF.

The genes are TRBV10-3 and TRBJ2-3; a possible D gene is TRBD2 (6 bases). The CDR3 extends over 15 amino acids. Trimming pared 10 bases from V and 1 base from J, leaving 18 bases between. Germline CDR1 reads ENHRY; CDR2 reads SYGVKD. DNA of the CDR3: TGTGCCACCCTATTGGACGGGGGAGGCACAGATACGCAGTATTTT. Translating gives CATLLDGGGTDTQYF.

This clone occurred a few times. The chain recombines TRBV7-9 with TRBJ1-2; D remains ambiguous. The V and J ends lost 5 bases and 6 bases respectively, with 7 bases between them. This CDR3 has 11 amino acids. Looked up from germline, CDR1 is SEHNR and CDR2 is FQNEAQ (reference sequence). CDR3 nucleotide sequence: TGTGCCAGCAGCCCTTCACATGGCTACACCTTC. Residues: CASSPSHGYTF.

The V call is TRBV5-6, the J call TRBJ1-2; a weak D match, TRBD1 (6 bases). The CDR3 is 14 amino acids. Trimming pared 2 bases from V and 4 bases from J, leaving 12 bases between. CDR1 SGHDT and CDR2 YYEEEE come from the germline V gene. The CDR3 DNA follows: TGTGCCAGCAGCTTAGGACAGTTTTTCTATGGCTACACCTTC. Translating gives CASSLGQFFYGYTF.

The rearrangement links TRBV11-3 to TRBJ2-1; TRBD1 matches at 9 bases. Trimming at V came to 5 bases and at J to 2 bases, leaving 1 base not matched to a gene. The CDR3 has 14 amino acids. From germline, CDR1 is SGHNT and CDR2 YENEEA. The CDR3 here is CASSRDRAYNEQFF. The DNA of the CDR3 is TGTGCCAGCAGCCGGGACAGGGCCTACAATGAGCAGTTCTTC.

Comment on this clone: Germline is not matched at one junction end, which may reflect a read error. Other DNA sequences in the sample encode the same CDR3. The chain uses TRBV30 and TRBJ1-5, with D possibly being TRBD1 (5 bases). Germline-derived CDR1 and CDR2 are GTSNPN and SVGIG (reference sequence). This CDR3 is built from 15 residues. The CDR3 DNA follows: TGTGCCTGGAGTTTGGATTCGGGGCGCAATCAGCCCCAACATTTT. Translation: CAWSLDSGRNQPQHF. Variable domain in full (rest from reference TRBV30 and TRBJ1-5): SQTIHQWPATLVQPVGSPLSLECTVEGTSNPNLYWYRQAAGRGLQLLFYSVGIGQISSEVPQNLSASRPQDRQFILSSKKLLLSDSGFYLCAWSLDSGRNQPQHFGDGTRLSIL.

V is TRBV6-1 and J is TRBJ1-5; D possibly corresponds to TRBD1 (6 bases). CDR3 length: 13 residues. Trimming took 8 bases from V and 7 from J, leaving 15 bases between them. CDR1 is MNHNS, CDR2 SASEGT, per germline. CDR3 region: CASGSGGEQPQHF. CDR3 coding DNA: TGTGCCAGCGGTAGTGGGGGCGAGCAGCCCCAGCATTTT.

The gene calls are TRBV27 and TRBJ1-2; TRBD1 is a possible D gene (5 bases). The germline V and J ends were trimmed by 7 bases and 5 bases, with 20 bases remaining between them. The germline V gene encodes CDR1 MNHEY and CDR2 SMNVEV (reference sequence). This CDR3 contains 15 residues. The CDR3 region is CASTPIGTPGYGYTF. In DNA form, the CDR3 reads TGTGCCAGCACACCGATCGGGACCCCTGGGTATGGCTACACCTTC.